The following is a T cell receptor (beta chain) sequence with its context. The antigen is not known. These data originate in a study of shared clonotypes between healthy human individuals. Recent acute infections and vaccinations were absent in the healthy HIV-negative adult donors. Only Caucasian adults living in Nashville, Tennessee made up the donor group. Several immunoSEQ plates received, in even portions, the genomic DNA of each subset. Produced via immunoSEQ multiplex PCR; TCRdb's table is partial and in-frame only. The data show over a million clones, with over 95% seen just once and 1% to 1.5% held by the top ten. Whole-study results and caveats: Collection of samples was limited to blood; tissue repertoires likely differ.

In germline, CDR1 is SGHTA, CDR2 FQGNSA. The CDR3 has 19 amino acids. V lost 5 bases and J 6 bases, leaving 32 bases between the germline ends. The chain links TRBV7-2 to TRBJ2-7, with D possibly being TRBD2 (5 bases). Sequencing input: naive CD4+ T cells sorted from blood. Subset: CD45RA+ positively selected. The TCR originated in a man aged 30 to 45 in good health. In DNA, the CDR3 is TGTGCCAGCAGCCGCTTGACCCCCCTCGTTGCGGGTCTCCACAGCGAGCAGTACTTC. The encoded protein is CASSRLTPLVAGLHSEQYF.